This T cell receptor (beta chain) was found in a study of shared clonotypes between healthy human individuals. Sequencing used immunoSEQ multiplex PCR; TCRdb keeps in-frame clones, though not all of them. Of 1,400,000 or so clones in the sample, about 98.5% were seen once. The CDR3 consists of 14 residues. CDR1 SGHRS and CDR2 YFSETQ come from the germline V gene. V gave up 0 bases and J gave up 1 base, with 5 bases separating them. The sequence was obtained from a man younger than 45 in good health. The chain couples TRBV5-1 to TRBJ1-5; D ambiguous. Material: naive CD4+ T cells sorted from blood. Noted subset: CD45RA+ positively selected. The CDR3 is CASSLDLSNQPQHF. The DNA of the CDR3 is TGCGCCAGCAGCTTGGACCTAAGCAATCAGCCCCAGCATTTT. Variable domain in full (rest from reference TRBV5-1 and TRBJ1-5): KAGVTQTPRYLIKTRGQQVTLSCSPISGHRSVSWYQQTPGQGLQFLFEYFSETQRNKGNFPGRFSGRQFSNSRSEMNVSTLELGDSALYLCASSLDLSNQPQHFGDGTRLSIL.